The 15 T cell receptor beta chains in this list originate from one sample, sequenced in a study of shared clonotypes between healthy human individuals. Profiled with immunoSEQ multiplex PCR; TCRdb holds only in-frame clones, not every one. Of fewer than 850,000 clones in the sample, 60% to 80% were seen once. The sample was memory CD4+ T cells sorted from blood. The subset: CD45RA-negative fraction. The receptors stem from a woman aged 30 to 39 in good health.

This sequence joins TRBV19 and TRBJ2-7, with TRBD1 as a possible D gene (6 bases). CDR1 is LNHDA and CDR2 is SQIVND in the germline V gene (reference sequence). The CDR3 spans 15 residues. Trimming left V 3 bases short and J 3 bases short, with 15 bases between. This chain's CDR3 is CASSMHGTRIYEQYF. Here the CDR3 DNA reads TGTGCCAGTAGTATGCACGGGACAAGGATCTACGAGCAGTACTTC. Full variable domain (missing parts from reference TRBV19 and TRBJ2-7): DGGITQSPKYLFRKEGQNVTLSCEQNLNHDAMYWYRQDPGQGLRLIYYSQIVNDFQKGDIAEGYSVSREKKESFPLTVTSAQKNPTAFYLCASSMHGTRIYEQYFGPGTRLTVT.

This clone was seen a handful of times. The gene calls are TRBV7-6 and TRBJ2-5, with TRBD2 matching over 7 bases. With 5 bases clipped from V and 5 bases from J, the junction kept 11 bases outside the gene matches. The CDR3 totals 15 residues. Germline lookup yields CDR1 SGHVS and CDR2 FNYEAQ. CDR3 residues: CASSKSPGGVETQYF. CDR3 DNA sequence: TGTGCCAGCAGCAAAAGCCCGGGGGGTGTGGAGACCCAGTACTTC.

Written as DNA, the CDR3 is TGTGCGGCCGCAACGGCGGTCAAATACGAGCAGTACTTC. It translates to CAAATAVKYEQYF. This rearrangement joins TRBV10-3 to TRBJ2-7; D not resolved. The CDR3 totals 13 residues. The germline V gene encodes CDR1 ENHRY and CDR2 SYGVKD.

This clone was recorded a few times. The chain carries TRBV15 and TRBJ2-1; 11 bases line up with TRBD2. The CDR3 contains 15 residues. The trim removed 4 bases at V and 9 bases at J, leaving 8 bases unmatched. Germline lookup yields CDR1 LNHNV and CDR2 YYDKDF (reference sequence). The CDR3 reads CATSTLAGEVFEQFF. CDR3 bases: TGTGCCACCAGCACACTAGCGGGAGAGGTTTTTGAGCAGTTCTTC.

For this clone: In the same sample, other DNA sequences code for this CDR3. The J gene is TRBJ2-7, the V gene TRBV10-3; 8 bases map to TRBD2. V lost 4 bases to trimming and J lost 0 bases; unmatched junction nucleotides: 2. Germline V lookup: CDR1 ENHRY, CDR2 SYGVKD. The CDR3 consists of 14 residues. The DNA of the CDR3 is TGTGCCATCAGTGCGGGGGGGAGCTCCTACGAGCAGTACTTC. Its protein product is CAISAGGSSYEQYF.

In DNA form, the CDR3 reads TGTGCCAGCAGGTATATGGATGAGCAGTTCTTC. Its protein product is CASRYMDEQFF. The V and J genes are TRBV2 and TRBJ2-7; D gene uncertain. The end of the DNA fits TRBJ2-1 better, so the J call may be wrong. The CDR3 has 11 amino acids. Germline loops: CDR1 SNHLY, CDR2 FYNNEI.

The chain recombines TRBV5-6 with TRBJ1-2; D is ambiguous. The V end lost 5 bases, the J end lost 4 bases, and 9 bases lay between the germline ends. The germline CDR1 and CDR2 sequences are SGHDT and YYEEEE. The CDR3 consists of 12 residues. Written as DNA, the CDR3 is TGTGCCAGCAGTCCAATTCTCTATGGCTACACCTTC. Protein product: CASSPILYGYTF.

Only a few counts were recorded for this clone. The CDR3 loop is CSAQREGEYF. The CDR3 DNA reads as TGCAGTGCTCAGCGAGAAGGAGAGTACTTC. The rearrangement links TRBV20-1 to TRBJ2-7; D gene unclear. Germline V gives CDR1 DFQATT, CDR2 SNEGSKA (reference sequence). Trimming shortened V by 5 bases and J by 11 bases, and 13 bases separated the two germline ends. The CDR3 length is 10 residues.

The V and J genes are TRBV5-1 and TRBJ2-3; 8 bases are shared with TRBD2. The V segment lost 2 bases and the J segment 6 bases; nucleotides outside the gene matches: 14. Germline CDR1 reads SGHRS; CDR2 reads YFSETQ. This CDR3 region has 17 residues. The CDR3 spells CASSLSLAVPIRDTQYF. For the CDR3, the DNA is TGCGCCAGCAGCTTATCACTAGCGGTTCCCATCAGGGATACGCAGTATTTT. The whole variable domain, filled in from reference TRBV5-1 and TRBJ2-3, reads KAGVTQTPRYLIKTRGQQVTLSCSPISGHRSVSWYQQTPGQGLQFLFEYFSETQRNKGNFPGRFSGRQFSNSRSEMNVSTLELGDSALYLCASSLSLAVPIRDTQYFGPGTRLTVL.

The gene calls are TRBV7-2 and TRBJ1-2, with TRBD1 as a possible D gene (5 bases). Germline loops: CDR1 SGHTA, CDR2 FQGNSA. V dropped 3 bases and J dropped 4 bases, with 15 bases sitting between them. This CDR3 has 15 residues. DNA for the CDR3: TGTGCCAGCAGCTTGGGGGGAGGAACCCCCTATGGCTACACCTTC. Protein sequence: CASSLGGGTPYGYTF. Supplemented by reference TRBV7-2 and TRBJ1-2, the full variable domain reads GAGVSQSPSNKVTEKGKDVELRCDPISGHTALYWYRQSLGQGLEFLIYFQGNSAPDKSGLPSDRFSAERTGGSVSTLTIQRTQQEDSAVYLCASSLGGGTPYGYTFGSGTRLTVV.

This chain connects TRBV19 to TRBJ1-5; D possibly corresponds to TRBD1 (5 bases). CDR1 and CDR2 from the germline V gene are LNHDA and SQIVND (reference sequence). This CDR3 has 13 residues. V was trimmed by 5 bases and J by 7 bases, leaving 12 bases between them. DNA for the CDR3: TGTGCCAGTAGTGACGTGAGGGGACAGCCCCAGCATTTT. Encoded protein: CASSDVRGQPQHF.

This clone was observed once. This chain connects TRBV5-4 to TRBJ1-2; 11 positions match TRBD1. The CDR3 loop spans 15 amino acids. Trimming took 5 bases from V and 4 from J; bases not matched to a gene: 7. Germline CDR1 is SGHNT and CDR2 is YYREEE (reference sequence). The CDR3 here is CASRPGQGAVYGYTF. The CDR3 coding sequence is TGTGCCAGCAGGCCCGGACAGGGGGCCGTCTATGGCTACACCTTC.

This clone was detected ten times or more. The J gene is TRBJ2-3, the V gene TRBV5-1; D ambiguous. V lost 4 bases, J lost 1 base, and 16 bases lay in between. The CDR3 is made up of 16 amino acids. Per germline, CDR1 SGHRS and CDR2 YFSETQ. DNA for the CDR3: TGCGCCAGCAGCCGGCTCGAAGGCCCCGGCACAGATACGCAGTATTTT. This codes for CASSRLEGPGTDTQYF.

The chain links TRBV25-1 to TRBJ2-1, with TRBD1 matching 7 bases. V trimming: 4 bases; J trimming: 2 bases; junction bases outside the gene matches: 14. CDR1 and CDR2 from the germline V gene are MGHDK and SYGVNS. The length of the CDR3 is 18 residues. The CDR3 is CASSGTSFGQGAYNEQFF. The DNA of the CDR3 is TGTGCCAGCAGTGGTACCTCCTTCGGGCAGGGGGCCTACAATGAGCAGTTCTTC.

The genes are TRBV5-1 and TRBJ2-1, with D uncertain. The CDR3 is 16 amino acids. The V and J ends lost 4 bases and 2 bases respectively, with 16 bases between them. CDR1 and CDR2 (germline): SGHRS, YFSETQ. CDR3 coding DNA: TGCGCCAGCAGCGGGGTCGTTAGCCTCCCCTACAATGAGCAGTTCTTC. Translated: CASSGVVSLPYNEQFF.